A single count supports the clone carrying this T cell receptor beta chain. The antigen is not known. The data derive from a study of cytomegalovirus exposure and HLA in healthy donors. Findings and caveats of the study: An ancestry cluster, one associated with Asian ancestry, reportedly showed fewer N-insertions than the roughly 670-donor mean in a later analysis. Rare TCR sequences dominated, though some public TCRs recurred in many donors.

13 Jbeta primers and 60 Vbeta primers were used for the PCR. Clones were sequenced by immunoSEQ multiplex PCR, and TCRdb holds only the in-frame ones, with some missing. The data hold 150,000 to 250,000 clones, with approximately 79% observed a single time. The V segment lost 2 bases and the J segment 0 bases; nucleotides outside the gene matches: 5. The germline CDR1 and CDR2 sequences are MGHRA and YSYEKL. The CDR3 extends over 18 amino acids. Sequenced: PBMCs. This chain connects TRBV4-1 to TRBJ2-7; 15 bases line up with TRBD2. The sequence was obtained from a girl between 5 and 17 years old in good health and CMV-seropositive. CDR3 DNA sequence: TGCGCCAGCAGCCAACTGGGACTAGCGGGGGGTAGCTCCTACGAGCAGTACTTC. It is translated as CASSQLGLAGGSSYEQYF.